One sample yielded the 32 T cell receptor beta chains listed below, sequenced in a study of T cells of healthy individuals listed by TCRdb under 2018. Library generation was performed with 5' RACE. The instrument was an Illumina MiSeq. Through fastp at Q25 and MiXCR, TCRdb rebuilt clones from the public reads, retaining in-frame beta chains. When rows share a CDR3 protein, they turn into one entry using the most common DNA and genes. Recorded for this sample are 40,000 to 60,000 distinct CDR3 sequences; roughly 15% of them occurred a single time. More than 15% of the sample lies in the top ten. Receptor source: a human donor in good health.

This clonotype appeared many times. The CDR3 sequence: CASGLVTDTGELFF. The DNA for the CDR3 is TGTGCTAGTGGTTTGGTAACTGACACCGGGGAGCTGTTTTTT. The chain carries TRBV12-5 and TRBJ2-2; no clear D. V lost 0 bases to trimming and J lost 3 bases, with 5 bases between them. CDR3 length: 14 amino acids. The germline CDR1 and CDR2 sequences are LGHNT and FRNRAP.

At least ten counts were recorded for this clonotype. The genes are TRBV13 and TRBJ2-7, with a possible D match to TRBD2 (5 bases). CDR3 length equals 13 residues. The germline V gene has CDR1 PRHDT and CDR2 FYEKMQ (reference sequence). V lost 2 bases and J lost 0, with 5 bases in between. This chain's CDR3 is CASSLRGSYEQYF. CDR3 DNA: TGTGCCAGCAGCTTACGGGGCTCCTACGAGCAGTACTTC. The full variable domain, with the rest looked up from reference TRBV13 and TRBJ2-7, is AAGVIQSPRHLIKEKRETATLKCYPIPRHDTVYWYQQGPGQDPQFLISFYEKMQSDKGSIPDRFSAQQFSDYHSELNMSSLELGDSALYFCASSLRGSYEQYFGPGTRLTVT.

The chain recombines TRBV6-2 or TRBV6-3 with TRBJ2-7; no reliable D call. Between the trimmed V and J ends, which lost 6 bases and 1 base, there was a span of 10 bases. Per the germline V gene, CDR1 is MNHEY and CDR2 is SVGEGT. CDR3 length: 13 amino acids. CDR3 amino acids: CASSTTLSYEQYF. The DNA of the CDR3 is TGTGCCAGCAGCACGACACTATCCTACGAGCAGTACTTC.

This clonotype appeared a few times. The chain joins TRBV7-2 to TRBJ2-3, with TRBD2 matching over 7 bases. Germline lookup yields CDR1 SGHTA and CDR2 FQGNSA. The V segment lost 5 bases and the J segment 3 bases; nucleotides outside the gene matches: 14. The CDR3 has 17 amino acids. Written as DNA, the CDR3 is TGTGCCAGCAGCCTCGAACCACCGGGACTATGGACAGATACGCAGTATTTT. Its translation is CASSLEPPGLWTDTQYF.

In this sample, this clonotype turned up a few times. The gene calls are TRBV21-1 and TRBJ2-7; TRBD2 was called by the table and not checked on the DNA. TRBV21-1 is described as a pseudogene. The CDR3 is made up of 14 amino acids. The DNA for the CDR3 is TGTGCCAGCAGCATGAGACTAGTCTCCTACGAGCAGTACTTC. It translates to CASSMRLVSYEQYF.

The chain has TRBV7-2 and TRBJ1-3, with TRBD1 matching 10 bases. Germline values: CDR1 SGHTA, CDR2 FQGNSA. CDR3 size: 16 residues. Trimming took 5 bases from V and 2 from J; bases not matched to a gene: 6. CDR3 sequence reads: CASSDRTGGPGNTIYF. The CDR3 region has the DNA TGTGCCAGCAGCGATAGGACAGGGGGGCCTGGAAACACCATATATTTT.

This clonotype has just a few counts. CDR3 coding DNA: TGCAGCAATCGGCAGGGGTTCGGGACTAGCGGACAAGAGACCCAGTACTTC. Its protein is CSNRQGFGTSGQETQYF. The chain carries TRBV29-1 and TRBJ2-5, with 11 bases lining up with TRBD2. CDR1 SQVTM and CDR2 ANQGSEA come from the germline V gene. The CDR3 loop spans 17 amino acids. Germline trimming cut 8 bases from V and 2 bases from J; bases unmatched to any gene: 16.

CDR3 sequence reads: CASRLPGQGQLAGEKLFF. CDR3 DNA: TGTGCCAGCAGACTACCGGGACAGGGGCAACTCGCGGGTGAAAAACTGTTTTTT. This chain links TRBV28 with TRBJ1-4, with TRBD1 matching over 10 bases. CDR3 length: 18 amino acids. J was trimmed by 7 bases and V by 6 bases; bases with no gene match: 17. Germline CDR1 MDHEN, CDR2 SYDVKM.

This clonotype was counted many times. The chain links TRBV20-1 to TRBJ2-5; 13 bases fit TRBD2. V lost 6 bases to trimming and J lost 5 bases; unmatched junction nucleotides: 3. CDR3 length: 13 residues. Per germline, CDR1 DFQATT and CDR2 SNEGSKA (reference sequence). CDR3 residues: CSAETSGGETQYF. The CDR3 DNA follows: TGCAGTGCAGAGACTAGCGGGGGGGAGACCCAGTACTTC.

At least ten counts were recorded for this clonotype. The V call is TRBV13, the J call TRBJ2-1, with unresolved D. The V and J ends lost 6 bases and 3 bases respectively, with 6 bases between them. The CDR3 is made up of 12 amino acids. CDR1 is PRHDT, CDR2 FYEKMQ, per germline (reference sequence). CDR3 bases: TGTGCCAGCAGGAAAGGCTACAATGAGCAGTTCTTC. Amino acids: CASRKGYNEQFF.

The chain has TRBV7-2 and TRBJ1-2; 8 bases agree with TRBD1. CDR3 size: 15 residues. V lost 5 bases and J lost 4; bases outside the gene matches: 9. CDR1 and CDR2 (germline): SGHTA, FQGNSA. The CDR3 DNA is TGTGCCAGCAGCCCTCGACAGGGGTCCGGCTATGGCTACACCTTC. Translated, it gives CASSPRQGSGYGYTF. Together with reference TRBV7-2 and TRBJ1-2, the CDR3 gives the full variable domain: GAGVSQSPSNKVTEKGKDVELRCDPISGHTALYWYRQSLGQGLEFLIYFQGNSAPDKSGLPSDRFSAERTGGSVSTLTIQRTQQEDSAVYLCASSPRQGSGYGYTFGSGTRLTVV.

This clonotype was found many times. The chain combines TRBV18 with TRBJ2-6; the D gene is possibly TRBD2 (6 bases). Germline loops: CDR1 KGHSH, CDR2 LQKENI. The CDR3 extends over 16 amino acids. V was shortened by 2 bases and J by 0 bases, with 8 bases between the two germline ends. For the CDR3, the DNA is TGTGCCAGCTCACCAATGCGGGGCTCTGGGGCCAACGTCCTGACTTTC. This sequence encodes CASSPMRGSGANVLTF.

This sequence joins TRBV24-1 and TRBJ1-2; TRBD1 matches 7 bases. V dropped 4 bases and J dropped 7; count of bases not matched to a gene: 14. The CDR3 has 16 amino acids. CDR1 and CDR2 from the germline V gene are KGHDR and SFDVKD. CDR3 region: CATSDPGTADNGGYTF. The CDR3 DNA reads TGTGCCACCAGTGACCCCGGGACAGCCGACAATGGTGGCTACACCTTC.

This clonotype was counted ten times or more. The chain carries TRBV12-3 or TRBV12-4 and TRBJ2-5, with D perhaps matching TRBD1 (7 bases). The CDR3 runs 14 residues. V was trimmed by 3 bases and J by 5 bases, leaving 13 bases between them. CDR3 nucleotide sequence: TGTGCCAGCAGTTTGCAGGGGGGCTGGGAGACCCAGTACTTC. This gives the protein CASSLQGGWETQYF.

The CDR3 loop reads CSVQIQGAEAFF. Written as DNA, the CDR3 is TGCAGCGTTCAAATTCAGGGGGCTGAAGCTTTCTTT. J is TRBJ1-1 and V is TRBV29-1; 7 bases match TRBD1. The CDR3 length is 12 residues. J was trimmed by 6 bases and V by 5 bases; bases with no gene match: 6. Per germline, CDR1 SQVTM and CDR2 ANQGSEA.

This clonotype was picked up many times. The chain is built from TRBV7-2 and TRBJ1-4; D is possibly TRBD1 (5 bases). Germline assignment: CDR1 SGHTA and CDR2 FQGNSA. The V end was cut by 1 base, the J end by 7 bases, with 10 bases between. This CDR3 is built from 14 residues. The CDR3 sequence is CASSLVWQGEKLFF. As DNA, the CDR3 is TGTGCCAGCAGCTTAGTGTGGCAGGGTGAAAAACTGTTTTTT.

The chain employs TRBV5-4 and TRBJ1-4, with D perhaps TRBD1 (5 bases). Trimming took off 0 bases at V and 8 bases at J, with 14 bases between the two ends. From germline, CDR1 is SGHNT and CDR2 YYREEE (reference sequence). CDR3 length equals 15 residues. The CDR3 loop reads CASSLASVGDEKLFF. CDR3 nucleotides: TGTGCCAGCAGCTTGGCCAGCGTGGGGGACGAAAAACTGTTTTTT.

The chain carries TRBV7-3 and TRBJ2-2, with 9 bases matching TRBD2. The CDR3 length is 16 residues. After removal of 5 bases from V and 1 base from J, the junction contained 5 bases not matched to a gene. CDR1 is SGHTA and CDR2 is FQGTGA in the germline V gene. The CDR3 region is CASSQISGGNTGELFF. CDR3 nucleotides: TGTGCCAGCAGCCAAATTAGCGGGGGGAACACCGGGGAGCTGTTTTTT. Variable domain in full (rest from reference TRBV7-3 and TRBJ2-2): GAGVSQTPSNKVTEKGKYVELRCDPISGHTALYWYRQSLGQGPEFLIYFQGTGAADDSGLPNDRFFAVRPEGSVSTLKIQRTERGDSAVYLCASSQISGGNTGELFFGEGSRLTVL.

A few counts support this clonotype. The chain couples TRBV6-5 to TRBJ1-1; the D is unclear. Trimming took off 6 bases at V and 0 bases at J, with 11 bases between the two ends. CDR1 and CDR2 (germline): MNHEY, SVGAGI. The CDR3 extends over 14 amino acids. The chain's CDR3 is CASSERLMNTEAFF. CDR3 bases: TGTGCCAGCAGCGAGAGACTCATGAACACTGAAGCTTTCTTT.

A few counts support this clonotype. This rearrangement joins TRBV2 to TRBJ2-2; possibly TRBD2 for D (6 bases). Germline assignment: CDR1 SNHLY and CDR2 FYNNEI. With 11 bases removed from V and 2 bases from J, the gap between germline ends came to 12 bases. The CDR3 length is 13 residues. The CDR3 region is CALGRDNTGELFF. The CDR3, as DNA: TGTGCCCTGGGGCGGGATAACACCGGGGAGCTGTTTTTT.

This clonotype was observed a few times. The chain carries TRBV20-1 and TRBJ2-7, with 9 bases matching TRBD1. V shed 5 bases and J 4 bases; nucleotides not matched to a gene: 6. The CDR3 is 13 amino acids. Germline CDR1 and CDR2: DFQATT and SNEGSKA (reference sequence). CDR3 sequence: CSASGTGLYEQYF. CDR3 coding DNA: TGCAGTGCTTCCGGGACAGGGTTATACGAGCAGTACTTC.

The sample holds a few counts of this clonotype. This sequence joins TRBV4-1 and TRBJ2-7; 10 positions match TRBD1. This CDR3 region has 16 residues. The germline gives CDR1 MGHRA, CDR2 YSYEKL. V lost 1 base to trimming and J lost 4 bases; unmatched junction nucleotides: 7. This CDR3 is CASSQGGTGESYEQYF. The CDR3 DNA is TGCGCCAGCAGCCAAGGTGGGACAGGGGAGAGTTACGAGCAGTACTTC.

Details on this clonotype: Being one base from a much bigger clone, this may be a read error. The chain employs TRBV20-1 and TRBJ2-3; D is possibly TRBD2 (5 bases). The V and J ends lost 3 bases and 0 bases respectively, with 19 bases between them. This CDR3 spans 17 amino acids. Germline CDR1 is DFQATT and CDR2 is SNEGSKA (reference sequence). CDR3 nucleotides: TGCAGTGCTAGCTCTTTCGAGGAGGACCGTAGCACAGATACGCAGTATTTT. The encoded protein is CSASSFEEDRSTDTQYF.

This clonotype showed up many times. J is TRBJ1-1 and V is TRBV27, with a tentative D call TRBD1 (5 bases). The CDR3 extends over 17 amino acids. Germline V CDR1 and CDR2: MNHEY, SMNVEV (reference sequence). Trimming removed 3 bases at V and 2 bases at J, with 19 bases between. This chain's CDR3 is CASSLRSRGRTNTEAFF. The CDR3 DNA follows: TGTGCCAGCAGTTTGCGGTCCCGGGGTCGGACAAACACTGAAGCTTTCTTT.

V usage is TRBV20-1 and J usage is TRBJ1-2; no definite D call. CDR1 and CDR2 (germline): DFQATT, SNEGSKA (reference sequence). This CDR3 comprises 11 residues. V gave up 6 bases and J gave up 7 bases, with 12 bases separating them. The CDR3 loop is CSAEPLGGYTF. The DNA for the CDR3 is TGCAGTGCCGAACCTTTGGGTGGCTACACCTTC.

The sample holds a few counts of this clonotype. V and J are TRBV5-1 and TRBJ2-3; 10 nucleotides agree with TRBD2. Trimming removed 0 bases from V and 5 bases from J; junction bases left unmatched: 12. Per the germline V gene, CDR1 is SGHRS and CDR2 is YFSETQ. CDR3 length: 18 residues. The CDR3 loop reads CASSLVVSGGAERDTQYF. The CDR3 nucleotides read TGCGCCAGCAGCTTGGTTGTGAGCGGGGGGGCCGAACGAGATACGCAGTATTTT.

This clonotype has ten or more counts. V and J are TRBV2 and TRBJ2-7; no clear D gene. Trimming removed 2 bases at V and 6 bases at J, with 5 bases between. Looked up from germline, CDR1 is SNHLY and CDR2 is FYNNEI. This CDR3 region has 11 residues. CDR3 region: CASSELVEQYF. The CDR3 DNA reads TGTGCCAGCAGTGAACTTGTCGAGCAGTACTTC.

The chain combines TRBV7-8 with TRBJ1-1, with D tentatively TRBD1 (6 bases). This CDR3 has 13 amino acids. CDR1 SGHVS and CDR2 FQNEAQ come from the germline V gene. Trimming removed 6 bases from V and 1 base from J, with 9 bases in between. CDR3 region: CASSLQGNTEAFF. For the CDR3, the DNA is TGTGCCAGCAGTCTACAGGGGAACACTGAAGCTTTCTTT.

This clonotype was detected many times. The J gene is TRBJ1-5, the V gene TRBV4-3; D gene ambiguous. Germline V CDR1 and CDR2: LGHNA, YSLEER. Trimming cost V 4 bases and J 2 bases, with 15 bases left between them. This CDR3 is 16 amino acids long. The CDR3 region is CASSLTASWGNQPQHF. DNA for the CDR3: TGCGCCAGCAGCCTAACAGCCTCTTGGGGCAATCAGCCCCAGCATTTT.

This clonotype was counted ten times or more. The chain combines TRBV6-2 or TRBV6-3 with TRBJ2-3; 8 positions agree with TRBD2. The CDR3 is made up of 17 amino acids. The J segment lost 0 bases and the V segment lost 4 bases, leaving 9 bases of the junction unmatched. Germline V gene lookup returns CDR1 MNHEY and CDR2 SVGEGT. The CDR3: CASSSGLADFSTDTQYF. The CDR3 nucleotides read TGTGCCAGCAGTTCCGGACTAGCAGACTTTAGCACAGATACGCAGTATTTT.

This clonotype was recorded a few times. The rearrangement uses TRBV5-1 and TRBJ2-1; TRBD2 aligns across 14 bases. Germline V CDR1 and CDR2: SGHRS, YFSETQ. Trimming cost V 3 bases and J 4 bases; bases outside gene matches: 9. The CDR3 sequence is 18 residues long. CDR3 loop: CASSSGLAGGLEYNEQFF. Written as DNA, the CDR3 is TGCGCCAGCAGCTCCGGACTAGCGGGGGGCCTGGAGTACAATGAGCAGTTCTTC.

At least ten counts were recorded for this clonotype. The chain combines TRBV9 with TRBJ2-1; 9 bases agree with TRBD2. The CDR3 extends over 15 amino acids. Germline CDR1 is SGDLS and CDR2 is YYNGEE. Trimming removed 0 bases from V and 6 bases from J; junction bases left unmatched: 4. The CDR3: CASSVEGGGANEQFF. DNA of the CDR3: TGTGCCAGCAGCGTAGAGGGCGGGGGGGCCAATGAGCAGTTCTTC.